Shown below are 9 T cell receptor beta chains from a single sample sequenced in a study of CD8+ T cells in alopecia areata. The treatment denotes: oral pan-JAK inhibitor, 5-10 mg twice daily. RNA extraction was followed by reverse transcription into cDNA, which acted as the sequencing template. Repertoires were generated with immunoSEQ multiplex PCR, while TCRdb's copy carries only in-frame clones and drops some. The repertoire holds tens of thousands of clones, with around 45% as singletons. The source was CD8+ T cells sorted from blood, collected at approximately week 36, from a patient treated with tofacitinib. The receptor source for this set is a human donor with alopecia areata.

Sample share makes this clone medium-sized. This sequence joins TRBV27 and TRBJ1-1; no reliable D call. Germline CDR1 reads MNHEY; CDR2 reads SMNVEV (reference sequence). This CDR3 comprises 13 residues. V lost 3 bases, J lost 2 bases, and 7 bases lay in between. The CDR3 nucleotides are TGTGCCAGCAGTTTGTTAGGAAACACTGAAGCTTTCTTT. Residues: CASSLLGNTEAFF.

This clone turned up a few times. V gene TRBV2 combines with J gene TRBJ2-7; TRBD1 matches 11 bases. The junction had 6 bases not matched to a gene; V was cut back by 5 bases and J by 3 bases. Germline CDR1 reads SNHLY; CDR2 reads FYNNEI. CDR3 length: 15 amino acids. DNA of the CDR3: TGTGCCAGCAGTTTTCCGGGACAGGGGGTCTACGAGCAGTACTTC. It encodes CASSFPGQGVYEQYF.

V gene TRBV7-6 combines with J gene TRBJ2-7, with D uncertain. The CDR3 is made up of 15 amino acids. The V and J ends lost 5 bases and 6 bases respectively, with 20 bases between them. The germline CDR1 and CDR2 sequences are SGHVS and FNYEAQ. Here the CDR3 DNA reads TGTGCCAGCAGCCCCGACACCCTAAGTGTTGCCGAGCAGTACTTC. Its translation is CASSPDTLSVAEQYF.

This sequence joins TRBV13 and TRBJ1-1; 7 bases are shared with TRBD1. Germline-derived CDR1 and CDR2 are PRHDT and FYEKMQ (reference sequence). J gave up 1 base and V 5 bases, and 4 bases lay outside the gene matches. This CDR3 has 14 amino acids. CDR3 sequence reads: CASSPGQENTEAFF. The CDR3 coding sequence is TGTGCCAGCAGCCCAGGACAGGAGAACACTGAAGCTTTCTTT.

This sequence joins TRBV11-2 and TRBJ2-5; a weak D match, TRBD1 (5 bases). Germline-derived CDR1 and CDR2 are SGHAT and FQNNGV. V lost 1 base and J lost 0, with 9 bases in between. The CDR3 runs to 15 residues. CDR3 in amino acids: CASSLGRAYQETQYF. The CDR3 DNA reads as TGTGCCAGCAGCTTAGGCAGGGCGTACCAAGAGACCCAGTACTTC. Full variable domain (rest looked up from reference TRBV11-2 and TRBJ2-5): EAGVAQSPRYKIIEKRQSVAFWCNPISGHATLYWYQQILGQGPKLLIQFQNNGVVDDSQLPKDRFSAERLKGVDSTLKIQPAKLEDSAVYLCASSLGRAYQETQYFGPGTRLLVL.

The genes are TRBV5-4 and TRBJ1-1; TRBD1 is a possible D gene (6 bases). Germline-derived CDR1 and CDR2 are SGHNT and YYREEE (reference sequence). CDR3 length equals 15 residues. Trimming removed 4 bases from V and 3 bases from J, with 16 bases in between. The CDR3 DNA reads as TGTGCCAGCAGCGGATTAGGGGGGGTGCACACTGAAGCTTTCTTT. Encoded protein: CASSGLGGVHTEAFF.

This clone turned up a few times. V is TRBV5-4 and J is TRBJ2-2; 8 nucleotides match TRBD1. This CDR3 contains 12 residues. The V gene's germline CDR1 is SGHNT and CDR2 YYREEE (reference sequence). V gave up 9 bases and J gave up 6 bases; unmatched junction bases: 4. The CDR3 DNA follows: TGTGCCAACGGACAGGGCTCCGGGGAGCTGTTTTTT. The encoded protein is CANGQGSGELFF.

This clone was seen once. The chain's CDR3 is CSVHPASFGSGGEGGIYNEQFF. The CDR3 nucleotides are TGCAGCGTCCATCCCGCGTCCTTCGGGAGCGGGGGGGAAGGGGGGATATACAATGAGCAGTTCTTC. V is TRBV29-1 and J is TRBJ2-1; 10 nucleotides agree with TRBD2. The germline CDR1 and CDR2 sequences are SQVTM and ANQGSEA. Losses at the gene ends were 6 bases for V and 4 bases for J; bases not matched to a gene: 30. CDR3 length: 22 amino acids.

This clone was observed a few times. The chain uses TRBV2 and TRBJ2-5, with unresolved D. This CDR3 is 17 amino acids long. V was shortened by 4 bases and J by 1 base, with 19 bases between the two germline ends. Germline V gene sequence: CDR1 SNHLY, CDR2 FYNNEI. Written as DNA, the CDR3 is TGTGCCAGCAGTGGAACCCGAGACGGTGGCTCCCAAGAGACCCAGTACTTC. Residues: CASSGTRDGGSQETQYF.